What follows is one T cell receptor (beta chain) and its context. Its antigen is as yet unknown. Template switching added a universal primer binding site, and final cDNA carried unique molecular identifiers. Each CDR3 protein is one row after TCRdb ran MiXCR on the 5' RACE reads. The repertoire holds under 300,000 distinct CDR3 sequences, with around 15% as singletons. Germline V gives CDR1 DFQATT, CDR2 SNEGSKA (reference sequence). This CDR3 is 14 amino acids long. Trimming took 3 bases from V and 3 from J, leaving 15 bases between them. The data originate from a study of identical twins. Study findings and constraints: Insertion counts were lower in abundant cord blood beta clonotypes, a trend that memory repertoires did not show. It was out-of-frame TCR alpha sharing in monozygotic twins that models underestimated.

Sequenced material: memory (CD45RO+) T cells sorted from blood. J is TRBJ2-7 and V is TRBV20-1; D could derive from TRBD1 or TRBD2 (5 bases each). The sequence derives from a woman in her late teens or twenties in good health. CDR3 loop: CSASSGTALYEQYF. The CDR3 DNA sequence: TGCAGTGCTAGTTCCGGGACCGCCCTCTACGAGCAGTACTTC.